The 26 T cell receptor beta chains below all came from one sample that was sequenced in a study of CXCR3-negative and CXCR3-positive naive CD8 T cells. Preparation of TRB cDNA libraries relied on 5' RACE carrying UMI labels. TCRdb reprocessed the 5' RACE reads, keeping one entry per CDR3 protein, no DNA. The table for this sample gives 45,000 to 60,000 distinct CDR3 sequences. The specimen sequenced was memory CD8+ T cells from blood. The receptors were sampled from a human donor in good health. Some clones in this sample may be carry-over from other donors' samples.

The chain recombines TRBV29-1 with TRBJ1-2. Germline V lookup: CDR1 SQVTM, CDR2 ANQGSEA. This CDR3 has 13 residues. The CDR3 protein is CSVEDAEIYGYTF.

The rearrangement links TRBV4-1 to TRBJ2-7. The CDR3 sequence is 13 residues long. Germline CDR1 MGHRA, CDR2 YSYEKL. CDR3 residues: CASSQTDAYEQYF.

V and J are TRBV20-1 and TRBJ1-5; TCRdb lists TRBD1, though no DNA is available to test this call. The germline gives CDR1 DFQATT, CDR2 SNEGSKA (reference sequence). The CDR3 extends over 15 amino acids. The CDR3 loop reads CSARPRGSSNQPQHF.

The V gene is TRBV5-1, the J gene TRBJ2-7; TCRdb lists TRBD1, though no DNA is available to test this call. This CDR3 region has 13 residues. Looked up from germline, CDR1 is SGHRS and CDR2 is YFSETQ. The chain's CDR3 is CASSLVPGDEQYF.

The V gene is TRBV29-1, the J gene TRBJ2-5. Germline V CDR1 and CDR2: SQVTM, ANQGSEA. CDR3 length: 13 residues. The CDR3 protein is CSVDSISQETQYF.

The chain has TRBV11-2 and TRBJ2-7; without DNA, the TCRdb call of TRBD2 cannot be checked. Per the germline V gene, CDR1 is SGHAT and CDR2 is FQNNGV. The CDR3 runs 15 residues. CDR3 protein: CASRRTSGSVHEQYF.

The chain recombines TRBV20-1 with TRBJ2-1; TCRdb lists TRBD2, though no DNA is available to test this call. The CDR3 covers 16 residues. CDR1 and CDR2 (germline): DFQATT, SNEGSKA (reference sequence). The CDR3 spells CSARGTIAVSYNEQFF.

The rearrangement joins TRBV27 to TRBJ2-1; there is no DNA to check the TCRdb D call of TRBD1. The CDR3 spans 14 residues. CDR1 is MNHEY, CDR2 SMNVEV, per germline (reference sequence). The CDR3 spells CASSSRGPYNEQFF.

The rearrangement links TRBV19 to TRBJ2-7; lacking DNA, the TRBD1 call made by TCRdb goes unchecked. The CDR3 sequence is 15 residues long. CDR1 LNHDA and CDR2 SQIVND come from the germline V gene (reference sequence). CDR3 loop: CASSPTKGLPYEQYF.

This rearrangement joins TRBV3-1 to TRBJ2-7; there is no DNA to check the TCRdb D call of TRBD1. This CDR3 contains 17 residues. Per germline, CDR1 LGHDT and CDR2 YNNKEL (reference sequence). CDR3 sequence reads: CASSPVIVFGQPARQYF.

The chain uses TRBV5-1 and TRBJ1-2. Germline CDR1 and CDR2: SGHRS and YFSETQ. This CDR3 spans 15 amino acids. CDR3: CASSQSPGYPAGYTF.

The chain joins TRBV28 to TRBJ2-7; TCRdb lists TRBD2, though no DNA is available to test this call. The germline gives CDR1 MDHEN, CDR2 SYDVKM. The CDR3 spans 13 residues. The CDR3 loop reads CASSSGLVHEQYF.

The V and J genes are TRBV29-1 and TRBJ1-1; no DNA is available, so the TRBD1 call from TCRdb remains unchecked. The CDR3 extends over 12 amino acids. Germline values: CDR1 SQVTM, CDR2 ANQGSEA. The chain's CDR3 is CSVGLRGTEAFF.

The V gene is TRBV29-1, the J gene TRBJ1-1. The CDR3 sequence is 13 residues long. The germline gives CDR1 SQVTM, CDR2 ANQGSEA. The CDR3 region is CSVEGGRGTEAFF.

The rearrangement uses TRBV4-3 and TRBJ2-7; TCRdb's D call, TRBD2, is unchecked because there is no DNA. Germline values: CDR1 LGHNA, CDR2 YSLEER. The CDR3 runs to 16 residues. The CDR3 here is CASSQDRRGNSYEQYF.

The chain joins TRBV29-1 to TRBJ2-7; there is no DNA to check the TCRdb D call of TRBD1. Germline CDR1 and CDR2: SQVTM and ANQGSEA. There are 13 residues in the CDR3. The CDR3 here is CSAGVGGNYEQYF.

V usage is TRBV14 and J usage is TRBJ2-1; there is no DNA to check the TCRdb D call of TRBD2. CDR3 size: 18 residues. Germline values: CDR1 SGHDN, CDR2 FVKESK. This CDR3 is CASSHQTSLAGAGYEQFF. Full variable domain (remainder filled in from reference TRBV14 and TRBJ2-1): EAGVTQFPSHSVIEKGQTVTLRCDPISGHDNLYWYRRVMGKEIKFLLHFVKESKQDESGMPNNRFLAERTGGTYSTLKVQPAELEDSGVYFCASSHQTSLAGAGYEQFFGPGTRLTVL.

The chain joins TRBV4-3 to TRBJ2-5; with no DNA, the TCRdb D assignment of TRBD2 cannot be verified. CDR3 size: 17 residues. Germline V CDR1 and CDR2: LGHNA, YSLEER. The CDR3 reads CASSQDPAGGLQETQYF.

The chain couples TRBV4-1 to TRBJ2-7; TCRdb's D call, TRBD2, is unchecked because there is no DNA. There are 14 residues in the CDR3. Germline V gives CDR1 MGHRA, CDR2 YSYEKL. Here the CDR3 reads CASSQAGGPYEQYF.

V and J are TRBV14 and TRBJ2-2. The CDR3 runs to 14 residues. CDR1 is SGHDN, CDR2 FVKESK, per germline. CDR3 loop: CASSPYRNTGELFF.

The chain uses TRBV12-5 and TRBJ1-2; the TCRdb D gene call, TRBD1, has no DNA to confirm it. This CDR3 region has 14 residues. Germline values: CDR1 LGHNT, CDR2 FRNRAP. CDR3: CASGVGQGASGYTF.

This chain joins TRBV27 and TRBJ1-1. Per germline, CDR1 MNHEY and CDR2 SMNVEV (reference sequence). This CDR3 spans 11 amino acids. CDR3 protein: CASGPEWGAFF.

This sequence joins TRBV29-1 and TRBJ1-1. The CDR3 is made up of 13 amino acids. Germline values: CDR1 SQVTM, CDR2 ANQGSEA. CDR3: CSVEKQENTEAFF.

The rearrangement joins TRBV12-3 or TRBV12-4 to TRBJ2-1; checking the TCRdb D call of TRBD2 is not possible without DNA. The CDR3 loop spans 14 amino acids. CDR3 in amino acids: CASSRSPSRNEQFF.

The J gene is TRBJ2-1, the V gene TRBV5-4. The CDR3 covers 12 residues. The germline V gene has CDR1 SGHNT and CDR2 YYREEE (reference sequence). CDR3 amino acids: CASSWMGNEQFF.

This chain connects TRBV28 to TRBJ2-7; the D call from TCRdb, TRBD1, cannot be confirmed without DNA. Germline-derived CDR1 and CDR2 are MDHEN and SYDVKM. The CDR3 contains 12 residues. This CDR3 is CASQQTGREQYF. The entire variable domain, with the rest obtained from reference TRBV28 and TRBJ2-7, is as follows: DVKVTQSSRYLVKRTGEKVFLECVQDMDHENMFWYRQDPGLGLRLIYFSYDVKMKEKGDIPEGYSVSREKKERFSLILESASTNQTSMYLCASQQTGREQYFGPGTRLTVT.